This T cell receptor beta chain was sequenced in a study of blood T cell repertoires in COVID-19. Authors' methods: Amplified reference gene primers provided the basis for estimating nucleated cell counts. Sequencing was performed with immunoSEQ multiplex PCR; in TCRdb, only in-frame clones are kept and a portion is missing. For V, J and clone size, that table is used; D and trimming come from the DNA. The sample lists roughly 380,000 clones, approximately 90% occurring once. The germline V gene encodes CDR1 LNHDA and CDR2 SQIVND (reference sequence). V lost 7 bases and J 9 bases, leaving 12 bases between the germline ends. The CDR3 has 11 amino acids.

The chain couples TRBV19 to TRBJ1-1, with D unclear. This sequence originates from a woman aged 55-70 years with COVID-19, enrolled during active disease. The sequencing sample was made of peripheral blood. The CDR3 DNA is TGTGCCAGTACCAAACATCTTCAAGCTTTCTTT. Its translation is CASTKHLQAFF. Variable domain in full (rest from reference TRBV19 and TRBJ1-1): DGGITQSPKYLFRKEGQNVTLSCEQNLNHDAMYWYRQDPGQGLRLIYYSQIVNDFQKGDIAEGYSVSREKKESFPLTVTSAQKNPTAFYLCASTKHLQAFFGQGTRLTVV.